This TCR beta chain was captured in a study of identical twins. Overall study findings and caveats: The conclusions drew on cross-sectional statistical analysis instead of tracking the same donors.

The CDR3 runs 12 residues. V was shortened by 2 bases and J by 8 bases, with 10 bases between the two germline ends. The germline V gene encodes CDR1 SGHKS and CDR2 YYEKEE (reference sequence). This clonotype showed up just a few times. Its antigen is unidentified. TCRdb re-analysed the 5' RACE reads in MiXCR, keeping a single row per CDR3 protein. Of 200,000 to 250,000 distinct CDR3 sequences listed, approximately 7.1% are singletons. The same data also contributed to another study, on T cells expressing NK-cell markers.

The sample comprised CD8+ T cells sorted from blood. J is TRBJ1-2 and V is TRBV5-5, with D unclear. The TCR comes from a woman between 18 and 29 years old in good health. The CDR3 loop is CASSFLGAGYTF. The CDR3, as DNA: TGTGCCAGCAGCTTTCTGGGCGCCGGCTACACCTTC.